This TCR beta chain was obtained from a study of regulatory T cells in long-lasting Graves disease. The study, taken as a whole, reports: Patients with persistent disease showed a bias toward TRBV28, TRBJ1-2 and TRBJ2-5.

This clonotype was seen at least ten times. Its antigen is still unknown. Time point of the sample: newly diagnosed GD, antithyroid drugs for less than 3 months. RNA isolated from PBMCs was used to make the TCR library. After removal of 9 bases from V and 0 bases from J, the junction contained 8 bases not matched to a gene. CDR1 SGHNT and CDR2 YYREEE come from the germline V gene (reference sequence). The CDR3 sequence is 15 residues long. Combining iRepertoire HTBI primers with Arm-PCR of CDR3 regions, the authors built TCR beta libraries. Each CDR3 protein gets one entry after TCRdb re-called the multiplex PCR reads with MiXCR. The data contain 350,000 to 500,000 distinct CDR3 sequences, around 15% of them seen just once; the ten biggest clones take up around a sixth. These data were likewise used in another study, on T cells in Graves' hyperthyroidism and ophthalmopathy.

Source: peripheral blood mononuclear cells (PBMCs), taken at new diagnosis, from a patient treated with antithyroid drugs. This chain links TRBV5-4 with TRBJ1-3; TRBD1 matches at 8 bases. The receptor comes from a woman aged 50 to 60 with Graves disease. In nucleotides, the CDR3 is TGTGCCACCGGGACAGGCCCAAGCTCTGGAAACACCATATATTTT. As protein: CATGTGPSSGNTIYF.